The source of this TCR beta chain is a study of T cell changes during pregnancy in multiple sclerosis. Some clones are missing from TCRdb's copy, which holds only in-frame ones; the method was immunoSEQ multiplex PCR. The sample includes approximately 41,000 clones, around 90% seen only once; the top ten take roughly 0.7%. The CDR3 covers 12 residues. Trimming left V 5 bases short and J 3 bases short, with 9 bases between. Germline V gives CDR1 SGHTS, CDR2 YDEGEE. This TCR was sampled from a female donor with multiple sclerosis, enrolled in a pregnancy study. The material sequenced was CD4+ T cells from peripheral blood mononuclear cells, taken in the first trimester of pregnancy. The genes are TRBV5-8 and TRBJ2-7; D is ambiguous. CDR3 in amino acids: CASSGGSYEQYF. The CDR3 nucleotides are TGTGCCAGCAGTGGTGGCAGCTACGAGCAGTACTTC.